The 31 T cell receptor beta chains below come from one sample, sequenced in a study of technical replicates of blood from several donors. The method was immunoSEQ multiplex PCR; TCRdb's version includes in-frame clones alone and lacks a portion of them. There are 55,000 to 75,000 clones in the sample; roughly 94% occur only once, and approximately 0.4% lies in the top ten. Sequenced: T cells isolated from PBMCs. Receptors were obtained from a human donor in good health.

This clone was picked up a small number of times. The V and J genes are TRBV9 and TRBJ1-3; TRBD1 matches 8 bases. The CDR3 consists of 14 residues. The germline CDR1 and CDR2 sequences are SGDLS and YYNGEE. J lost 4 bases, V lost 2 bases, and 2 bases had no gene match. CDR3 region: CASSVDRGGNTIYF. The CDR3 DNA reads as TGTGCCAGCAGCGTTGACAGGGGAGGAAACACCATATATTTT.

This clone was seen more than once but under ten times. The chain recombines TRBV2 with TRBJ1-1; D might be TRBD1 (5 bases). CDR3 length: 12 amino acids. Trimming cost V 8 bases and J 3 bases, with 10 bases left between them. Germline V gives CDR1 SNHLY, CDR2 FYNNEI. The CDR3 DNA sequence: TGTGCCAGCCGGGACTTCCACACTGAAGCTTTCTTT. Amino acids: CASRDFHTEAFF.

This clone has only a few counts. The rearrangement links TRBV11-3 to TRBJ2-5, with 8 positions matching TRBD2. CDR3 size: 14 residues. Germline loops: CDR1 SGHNT, CDR2 YENEEA. Losses at the gene ends were 2 bases for V and 5 bases for J; bases not matched to a gene: 4. DNA for the CDR3: TGTGCCAGCAGCTTACCTATAGCGGGGGAGACCCAGTACTTC. Protein: CASSLPIAGETQYF. Together with reference TRBV11-3 and TRBJ2-5, the CDR3 gives the full variable domain: EAGVVQSPRYKIIEKKQPVAFWCNPISGHNTLYWYLQNLGQGPELLIRYENEEAVDDSQLPKDRFSAERLKGVDSTLKIQPAELGDSAVYLCASSLPIAGETQYFGPGTRLLVL.

This chain links TRBV2 with TRBJ1-1; 7 positions match TRBD1. The CDR3 length is 13 residues. With 6 bases clipped from V and 6 bases from J, the junction kept 7 bases outside the gene matches. CDR1 and CDR2 from the germline V gene are SNHLY and FYNNEI. The CDR3 is CASRWTGEAEAFF. DNA of the CDR3: TGTGCCAGCAGGTGGACAGGAGAGGCTGAAGCTTTCTTT.

This chain connects TRBV5-1 to TRBJ1-5, with D possibly matching TRBD1 (6 bases). V shed 5 bases and J shed 4 bases, with 16 bases lying between them. The CDR3 is 15 amino acids. Germline loops: CDR1 SGHRS, CDR2 YFSETQ. CDR3 in DNA: TGCGCCAGCAGAGACCGGGACACGTTAAATCAGCCCCAGCATTTT. Protein sequence: CASRDRDTLNQPQHF. Variable domain in full (rest from reference TRBV5-1 and TRBJ1-5): KAGVTQTPRYLIKTRGQQVTLSCSPISGHRSVSWYQQTPGQGLQFLFEYFSETQRNKGNFPGRFSGRQFSNSRSEMNVSTLELGDSALYLCASRDRDTLNQPQHFGDGTRLSIL.

On this clone: This specimen includes other DNA sequences encoding the same CDR3. J is TRBJ1-1 and V is TRBV7-9; D is undetermined. Germline-derived CDR1 and CDR2 are SEHNR and FQNEAQ (reference sequence). CDR3 length: 13 amino acids. Trimming removed 2 bases at V and 1 base at J, with 5 bases between. CDR3 DNA sequence: TGTGCCAGCAGCTTAACTGAGAACACTGAAGCTTTCTTT. It encodes CASSLTENTEAFF.

The chain employs TRBV28 and TRBJ2-2; 7 bases fit TRBD2. V gave up 5 bases and J gave up 2 bases; unmatched junction bases: 5. Germline V gene lookup returns CDR1 MDHEN and CDR2 SYDVKM. The CDR3 has 15 amino acids. CDR3 in DNA: TGTGCCAGCAGTGCCCCGGGACTAAACACCGGGGAGCTGTTTTTT. Translating gives CASSAPGLNTGELFF. The variable domain in full, completed from reference TRBV28 and TRBJ2-2, reads DVKVTQSSRYLVKRTGEKVFLECVQDMDHENMFWYRQDPGLGLRLIYFSYDVKMKEKGDIPEGYSVSREKKERFSLILESASTNQTSMYLCASSAPGLNTGELFFGEGSRLTVL.

The chain recombines TRBV12-2 with TRBJ2-1; the DNA was not compared with TRBD2, the D call given in the table. TRBV12-2 is given as a pseudogene. This CDR3 comprises 17 residues. The CDR3 nucleotides are TGTGCAAGTCGCCTATTGGCCCTTAGCGGGAATAACAATGAGCAGTTCTTC. Amino acids: CASRLLALSGNNNEQFF.

This chain links TRBV6-6 with TRBJ2-7, with TRBD2 matching over 8 bases. The CDR3 length is 15 residues. CDR1 is MNHNY and CDR2 is SVGAGI in the germline V gene (reference sequence). Trimming at V came to 6 bases and at J to 3 bases, leaving 10 bases not matched to a gene. In DNA, the CDR3 is TGTGCCAGCAGGGACTCTGTAGCGGGATACTACGAGCAGTACTTC. Protein sequence: CASRDSVAGYYEQYF.

This rearrangement joins TRBV27 to TRBJ1-4; 7 nucleotides agree with TRBD1. This CDR3 has 17 amino acids. Germline-derived CDR1 and CDR2 are MNHEY and SMNVEV (reference sequence). Trimming at V came to 5 bases and at J to 7 bases, leaving 16 bases not matched to a gene. Here the CDR3 reads CASSPRTGQGVSEKLFF. In DNA, the CDR3 is TGTGCCAGCAGTCCGCGGACAGGCCAAGGGGTCAGTGAAAAACTGTTTTTT.

The rearrangement joins TRBV2 to TRBJ2-1; D possibly corresponds to TRBD1 (6 bases). The germline V gene has CDR1 SNHLY and CDR2 FYNNEI. V lost 7 bases and J 5 bases, leaving 15 bases between the germline ends. This CDR3 comprises 14 residues. The CDR3 DNA follows: TGTGCCAGCAATGGGGACACCATTAACAATGAGCAGTTCTTC. It translates to CASNGDTINNEQFF.

CDR3 nucleotide sequence: TGTGCCAGTAGTACCCCGGGACTAGGGGGAAGAGATACGCAGTATTTT. It specifies CASSTPGLGGRDTQYF. This sequence joins TRBV19 and TRBJ2-3; 8 nucleotides align to TRBD2. V lost 4 bases to trimming and J lost 5 bases; unmatched junction nucleotides: 11. Germline CDR1 LNHDA, CDR2 SQIVND (reference sequence). The CDR3 length is 16 residues. Supplemented by reference TRBV19 and TRBJ2-3, the full variable domain reads DGGITQSPKYLFRKEGQNVTLSCEQNLNHDAMYWYRQDPGQGLRLIYYSQIVNDFQKGDIAEGYSVSREKKESFPLTVTSAQKNPTAFYLCASSTPGLGGRDTQYFGPGTRLTVL.

This chain connects TRBV7-8 to TRBJ1-5; tentative D call: TRBD1 (6 bases). The CDR3 runs to 15 residues. Germline V CDR1 and CDR2: SGHVS, FQNEAQ. V lost 4 bases, J lost 0 bases, and 10 bases lay in between. CDR3 protein: CASSSNRASNQPQHF. Here the CDR3 DNA reads TGTGCCAGCAGCTCAAACAGGGCTAGCAATCAGCCCCAGCATTTT. Combining the CDR3 with reference TRBV7-8 and TRBJ1-5 gives the whole variable domain GAGVSQSPRYKVAKRGQDVALRCDPISGHVSLFWYQQALGQGPEFLTYFQNEAQLDKSGLPSDRFFAERPEGSVSTLKIQRTQQEDSAVYLCASSSNRASNQPQHFGDGTRLSIL.

The chain recombines TRBV27 with TRBJ1-2; D is unresolved. The germline CDR1 and CDR2 sequences are MNHEY and SMNVEV (reference sequence). With 6 bases removed from V and 3 bases from J, the gap between germline ends came to 8 bases. The CDR3 contains 12 residues. The chain's CDR3 is CASRRRDYGYTF. In DNA form, the CDR3 reads TGTGCCAGCAGGCGACGGGACTATGGCTACACCTTC.

The V call is TRBV5-4, the J call TRBJ2-5; TRBD1 might be the D (7 bases). V was clipped by 3 bases and J by 5 bases, with 17 bases between them. The CDR3 totals 15 residues. Germline V lookup: CDR1 SGHNT, CDR2 YYREEE (reference sequence). In DNA, the CDR3 is TGTGCCAGCAGCTCGCCAAGCGGAGGGGGCGAGACCCAGTACTTC. This sequence encodes CASSSPSGGGETQYF.

V gene TRBV19 combines with J gene TRBJ1-5; TRBD1 might be the D (6 bases). The CDR3 extends over 13 amino acids. The V end lost 6 bases, the J end lost 4 bases, and 10 bases lay between the germline ends. Germline-derived CDR1 and CDR2 are LNHDA and SQIVND (reference sequence). The DNA for the CDR3 is TGTGCCAGTAGGGACAGATTTAATCAGCCCCAGCATTTT. As protein: CASRDRFNQPQHF.

The J gene is TRBJ2-7, the V gene TRBV6-1; 9 bases align to TRBD2. The trim removed 4 bases at V and 1 base at J, leaving 2 bases unmatched. The CDR3 is 14 amino acids. The germline CDR1 and CDR2 sequences are MNHNS and SASEGT. CDR3 coding DNA: TGTGCCAGCAGTGCGGGACTAGCTTCCTACGAGCAGTACTTC. This gives the protein CASSAGLASYEQYF.

V gene TRBV6-4 combines with J gene TRBJ2-3; 10 bases align to TRBD1. J gave up 4 bases and V 0 bases, and 1 base lay outside the gene matches. Germline V gives CDR1 MRHNA, CDR2 SNTAGT. The CDR3 spans 15 residues. The CDR3: CASSDSTGGADTQYF. The DNA of the CDR3 is TGTGCCAGCAGTGACTCGACAGGGGGCGCAGATACGCAGTATTTT.

J is TRBJ2-1 and V is TRBV6-5; TRBD2 matches 7 bases. Germline CDR1 is MNHEY and CDR2 is SVGAGI. V trimming: 6 bases; J trimming: 15 bases; junction bases outside the gene matches: 8. The length of the CDR3 is 11 residues. The CDR3 protein is CASRFGGLTFF. CDR3 coding DNA: TGTGCCAGCAGATTCGGGGGGTTAACGTTCTTC.

This chain uses TRBV11-3 with TRBJ2-7; D is perhaps TRBD2 (5 bases). Trimming left V 0 bases short and J 0 bases short, with 9 bases between. This CDR3 comprises 15 residues. Germline V gives CDR1 SGHNT, CDR2 YENEEA. CDR3 sequence (DNA): TGTGCCAGCAGCTTAGAGAGCGGCACCTCCTACGAGCAGTACTTC. Translated, it gives CASSLESGTSYEQYF.

This clone was seen only a few times. The J gene is TRBJ1-1, the V gene TRBV4-1, with D unresolved. Germline V CDR1 and CDR2: MGHRA, YSYEKL. Trimming pared 0 bases from V and 4 bases from J, leaving 27 bases between. CDR3 length equals 20 residues. CDR3 nucleotides: TGCGCCAGCAGCCAAGATCCCCAATTCCGTGGAGGAGGTAAGTTCACTGAAGCTTTCTTT. Translating gives CASSQDPQFRGGGKFTEAFF.

The rearrangement uses TRBV5-8 and TRBJ2-1, with 10 bases lining up with TRBD2. Per germline, CDR1 SGHTS and CDR2 YDEGEE. CDR3 length equals 16 residues. With V trimmed by 7 bases and J by 10 bases, 17 bases remained unmatched. DNA of the CDR3: TGTGCCAGCGCATGGAGGGGTTTCCTAGCGGGAGAAGAGCAGTTCTTC. Its protein product is CASAWRGFLAGEEQFF.

The chain links TRBV6-1 to TRBJ1-5, with TRBD1 matching over 9 bases. Losses at the gene ends were 8 bases for V and 6 bases for J; bases not matched to a gene: 8. Germline CDR1 reads MNHNS; CDR2 reads SASEGT. CDR3 size: 14 residues. CDR3: CASDDRGLSQPQHF. CDR3 in DNA: TGTGCCAGCGACGACAGGGGGTTAAGTCAGCCCCAGCATTTT.

This chain uses TRBV2 with TRBJ1-2; D gene unclear. Trimming cost V 6 bases and J 0 bases, with 11 bases left between them. The CDR3 is 14 residues long. CDR1 is SNHLY, CDR2 FYNNEI, per germline. The CDR3 spells CASRPSGTNYGYTF. In nucleotides, the CDR3 is TGTGCCAGCAGGCCGTCCGGGACTAACTATGGCTACACCTTC.

This rearrangement joins TRBV30 to TRBJ1-1; D is unresolved. Germline V CDR1 and CDR2: GTSNPN, SVGIG (reference sequence). Trimming shortened V by 3 bases and J by 6 bases, and 14 bases separated the two germline ends. The CDR3 extends over 13 amino acids. CDR3 protein: CAWSYGGLAEAFF. CDR3 DNA: TGTGCCTGGAGCTACGGAGGGTTGGCTGAAGCTTTCTTT.

The chain recombines TRBV19 with TRBJ2-5, with 7 bases identical to TRBD2. This CDR3 has 13 amino acids. Per the germline V gene, CDR1 is LNHDA and CDR2 is SQIVND (reference sequence). V was pared by 2 bases and J by 5 bases, with 2 bases of the junction left unmatched. The CDR3 sequence: CASSIQLAETQYF. CDR3 bases: TGTGCCAGTAGTATACAACTAGCGGAGACCCAGTACTTC.

The chain couples TRBV29-1 to TRBJ1-2; 7 bases map to TRBD1. The V gene end was trimmed by 7 bases and the J gene end by 2 bases; junction bases not matched to a gene: 1. Germline V gene lookup returns CDR1 SQVTM and CDR2 ANQGSEA. The CDR3 sequence is 11 residues long. The chain's CDR3 is CSEDRNYGYTF. The CDR3, as DNA: TGCAGCGAGGACAGGAACTATGGCTACACCTTC.

As for this clone: Germline is not matched at one junction end, which may reflect a read error. The chain uses TRBV6-1 and TRBJ1-5; the D is unclear. CDR3 length equals 16 residues. CDR1 and CDR2 from the germline V gene are MNHNS and SASEGT. The CDR3 here is CASTERWQAINQPQHF. For the CDR3, the DNA is TGTGCCAGCACTGAAAGGTGGCAGGCCATAAATCAGCCCCAGCATTTT.

This clone was seen just once. The chain joins TRBV9 to TRBJ2-3; no definite D call. CDR1 is SGDLS and CDR2 is YYNGEE in the germline V gene. The CDR3 consists of 13 residues. The V end lost 0 bases, the J end lost 4 bases, and 6 bases lay between the germline ends. CDR3 protein: CASSVAVADTQYF. The CDR3 nucleotides read TGTGCCAGCAGCGTAGCGGTCGCAGATACGCAGTATTTT. Looking up the rest from reference TRBV9 and TRBJ2-3 gives the full variable domain: DSGVTQTPKHLITATGQRVTLRCSPRSGDLSVYWYQQSLDQGLQFLIQYYNGEERAKGNILERFSAQQFPDLHSELNLSSLELGDSALYFCASSVAVADTQYFGPGTRLTVL.

The chain is built from TRBV9 and TRBJ2-3; D might be TRBD2 (6 bases). Trimming took off 5 bases at V and 2 bases at J, with 6 bases between the two ends. The CDR3 consists of 12 residues. The germline V gene has CDR1 SGDLS and CDR2 YYNGEE. The DNA of the CDR3 is TGTGCCAGCAGGGACTACACAGATACGCAGTATTTT. Amino acids: CASRDYTDTQYF.

This clone has a handful of counts. The rearrangement joins TRBV28 to TRBJ2-7, with TRBD2 matching 12 bases. The V gene's germline CDR1 is MDHEN and CDR2 SYDVKM. CDR3 length: 18 residues. V was pared by 1 base and J by 2 bases, with 9 bases of the junction left unmatched. The CDR3 is CASSLFGASGRETYEQYF. Written as DNA, the CDR3 is TGTGCCAGCAGTTTATTTGGAGCTAGCGGGAGGGAAACCTACGAGCAGTACTTC.